These 27 T cell receptor beta chains originate from one sample sequenced in a study of blood T cells in healthy people across ages. PCR was performed a second time for about 7 to 11 cycles using a sample-barcoded 5' primer and a J-beta primer mix. From the 5' RACE reads, TCRdb called clonotypes with MiXCR, one entry per CDR3 protein. This sample has approximately 1.5 million distinct CDR3 sequences, with roughly a third found just once. The sequenced sample was blood. These receptors were obtained from a woman aged 25 to 39 in good health.

This clonotype was seen a handful of times. The chain is built from TRBV4-1 and TRBJ2-1; D unresolved. CDR1 and CDR2 from the germline V gene are MGHRA and YSYEKL. The germline V and J ends were trimmed by 1 base and 6 bases, with 13 bases remaining between them. The CDR3 contains 15 residues. Here the CDR3 DNA reads TGCGCCAGCAGCCAAGGCACTACTAACGGCAATGAGCAGTTCTTC. It encodes CASSQGTTNGNEQFF.

The chain combines TRBV20-1 with TRBJ2-4, with 14 bases fitting TRBD2. Trimming cost V 0 bases and J 0 bases; bases outside gene matches: 7. CDR1 and CDR2 from the germline V gene are DFQATT and SNEGSKA (reference sequence). The CDR3 length is 19 residues. The CDR3 coding sequence is TGCAGTGCTAGAGACGGACTAGCGGGGGGCCACTTAGCCAAAAACATTCAGTACTTC. Translated, it gives CSARDGLAGGHLAKNIQYF.

The chain employs TRBV14 and TRBJ2-1; D gene unclear. V lost 0 bases and J lost 8, with 14 bases in between. CDR1 and CDR2 from the germline V gene are SGHDN and FVKESK. The length of the CDR3 is 15 residues. The CDR3 sequence is CASSQEWPHPDEQFF. The CDR3 DNA reads as TGTGCCAGCAGCCAAGAATGGCCGCACCCGGATGAGCAGTTCTTC. The full variable domain, rest sourced from reference TRBV14 and TRBJ2-1, is EAGVTQFPSHSVIEKGQTVTLRCDPISGHDNLYWYRRVMGKEIKFLLHFVKESKQDESGMPNNRFLAERTGGTYSTLKVQPAELEDSGVYFCASSQEWPHPDEQFFGPGTRLTVL.

The rearrangement uses TRBV20-1 and TRBJ2-4; TRBD2 matches at 7 bases. J lost 0 bases, V lost 3 bases, and 5 bases had no gene match. The CDR3 has 15 residues. Germline loops: CDR1 DFQATT, CDR2 SNEGSKA (reference sequence). In DNA form, the CDR3 reads TGCAGTGCTAGCCCTAGCGGAGTAGCCAAAAACATTCAGTACTTC. Protein: CSASPSGVAKNIQYF.

This clonotype was counted ten times or more. The chain uses TRBV29-1 and TRBJ1-6, with 9 bases matching TRBD1. The germline V gene has CDR1 SQVTM and CDR2 ANQGSEA. The CDR3 consists of 14 residues. V shed 7 bases, J shed 6 bases, and the junction held 7 bases outside the gene matches. CDR3 sequence reads: CSAPGTGRNSPLHF. Here the CDR3 DNA reads TGCAGCGCCCCGGGGACAGGGCGTAATTCACCCCTCCACTTT.

This clonotype was picked up a small number of times. V and J are TRBV27 and TRBJ2-1; 8 nucleotides agree with TRBD2. The germline V gene encodes CDR1 MNHEY and CDR2 SMNVEV (reference sequence). The CDR3 loop spans 16 amino acids. V shed 8 bases and J 0 bases; nucleotides not matched to a gene: 9. The CDR3 region is CASRGGGGISYNEQFF. Here the CDR3 DNA reads TGTGCCAGCCGGGGGGGCGGGGGCATCTCCTACAATGAGCAGTTCTTC.

This clonotype was detected many times. The chain links TRBV3-1 to TRBJ2-1, with 8 bases lining up with TRBD2. V trimming: 4 bases; J trimming: 2 bases; junction bases outside the gene matches: 4. This CDR3 contains 15 residues. Germline V gene data show CDR1 as LGHDT and CDR2 as YNNKEL (reference sequence). CDR3 amino acids: CASSPGRGAYNEQFF. The CDR3 DNA sequence: TGTGCCAGCAGCCCGGGGCGGGGGGCCTACAATGAGCAGTTCTTC.

V is TRBV3-1 and J is TRBJ1-4; the D is unclear. Germline-derived CDR1 and CDR2 are LGHDT and YNNKEL (reference sequence). This CDR3 contains 14 residues. V lost 5 bases to trimming and J lost 4 bases, with 11 bases between them. The CDR3 region is CASSSRIYNEKLFF. The CDR3 bases are TGTGCCAGCAGCTCTCGGATATATAATGAAAAACTGTTTTTT. Together with reference TRBV3-1 and TRBJ1-4, the CDR3 gives the full variable domain: DTAVSQTPKYLVTQMGNDKSIKCEQNLGHDTMYWYKQDSKKFLKIMFSYNNKELIINETVPNRFSPKSPDKAHLNLHINSLELGDSAVYFCASSSRIYNEKLFFGSGTQLSVL.

The V gene is TRBV27, the J gene TRBJ2-7, with 8 bases lining up with TRBD1. Germline V gives CDR1 MNHEY, CDR2 SMNVEV (reference sequence). J lost 5 bases, V lost 6 bases, and 6 bases had no gene match. This CDR3 has 13 residues. CDR3 amino acids: CASSGQGPNEQYF. As DNA, the CDR3 is TGTGCCAGCAGCGGACAGGGTCCTAACGAGCAGTACTTC.

With regard to this clonotype: One base away lies a much larger clone, so this may be a sequencing read error. The chain uses TRBV12-3 or TRBV12-4 and TRBJ2-7, with a possible D match to TRBD1 (6 bases). This CDR3 comprises 13 residues. CDR3: CTSSPSGVYEQYF. The CDR3 nucleotides are TGTACCAGCAGCCCTTCAGGGGTGTACGAGCAGTACTTC.

This chain joins TRBV12-3 or TRBV12-4 and TRBJ1-5, with a weak D call TRBD1 (5 bases). V shed 3 bases and J shed 9 bases, with 21 bases lying between them. This CDR3 region has 16 residues. CDR3 amino acids: CASSFSADSTLTPQHF. The CDR3 DNA reads as TGTGCCAGCAGTTTTTCGGCCGACAGCACGTTAACGCCCCAGCATTTT.

CDR3 in amino acids: CSARALAGGQFSYEQYF. CDR3 DNA sequence: TGCAGTGCTAGAGCACTAGCGGGGGGTCAATTCTCCTACGAGCAGTACTTC. The chain recombines TRBV20-1 with TRBJ2-7; TRBD2 matches at 12 bases. V was pared by 1 base and J by 0 bases, with 7 bases of the junction left unmatched. This CDR3 has 17 amino acids. Germline V gene sequence: CDR1 DFQATT, CDR2 SNEGSKA (reference sequence).

This clonotype was counted only a few times. CDR3 in amino acids: CASSPGQTPQHF. Written as DNA, the CDR3 is TGTGCCAGCAGCCCAGGACAGACCCCCCAGCATTTT. This chain uses TRBV28 with TRBJ1-5; D is perhaps TRBD1 (6 bases). Trimming left V 6 bases short and J 10 bases short, with 13 bases between. Germline V gene lookup returns CDR1 MDHEN and CDR2 SYDVKM. The CDR3 runs to 12 residues.

The V and J genes are TRBV27 and TRBJ1-1, with D perhaps TRBD1 (6 bases). Germline V CDR1 and CDR2: MNHEY, SMNVEV (reference sequence). Deletions cut 6 bases from V and 7 bases from J, with 9 bases between. CDR3 length: 11 residues. CDR3 in amino acids: CASRTGIEAFF. The CDR3 DNA is TGTGCCAGCAGGACAGGTATTGAAGCTTTCTTT.

V is TRBV12-3 or TRBV12-4 and J is TRBJ2-5; 10 bases agree with TRBD2. Trimming cost V 5 bases and J 4 bases; bases outside gene matches: 4. CDR3 length: 14 amino acids. CDR3 amino acids: CASSPSGSPETQYF. The CDR3 DNA sequence: TGTGCCAGCAGTCCTAGCGGGAGCCCAGAGACCCAGTACTTC.

The V gene is TRBV28, the J gene TRBJ1-2; D is ambiguous. The CDR3 totals 14 residues. The germline V gene has CDR1 MDHEN and CDR2 SYDVKM. Trimming shortened V by 1 base and J by 4 bases, and 10 bases separated the two germline ends. DNA of the CDR3: TGTGCCAGCAGTTTATTTGCGGAAAGCTATGGCTACACCTTC. Translating gives CASSLFAESYGYTF.

Of note for this clonotype: One end of the junction does not line up with germline, which may come from a read error. The chain carries TRBV4-2 and TRBJ2-3, with TRBD2 matching 9 bases. Looked up from germline, CDR1 is LGHNA and CDR2 is YNFKEQ. The CDR3 contains 15 residues. CDR3 amino acids: CVSSHSSGGRDTQYF. The DNA of the CDR3 is TGTGTCAGCAGCCACTCCAGCGGGGGGAGGGATACGCAGTATTTT.

The V and J genes are TRBV7-9 and TRBJ2-5; tentative D call: TRBD1 (6 bases). The CDR3 consists of 14 residues. CDR1 and CDR2 (germline): SEHNR, FQNEAQ (reference sequence). V was trimmed by 4 bases and J by 11 bases, leaving 20 bases between them. Here the CDR3 DNA reads TGTGCCAGCAGCTCGCCACAGGGTCCCGACGGGCAGTACTTC. It is translated as CASSSPQGPDGQYF.

Of note for this clonotype: A junction boundary mismatches the germline segment, possibly from a read error. The chain uses TRBV20-1 and TRBJ2-1; possible D gene TRBD2, 6 bases. The CDR3 runs to 13 residues. Germline V gives CDR1 DFQATT, CDR2 SNEGSKA (reference sequence). The CDR3 DNA sequence: TGTAGTGGGGGAGCGGGTCGTAGCAATGAGCAGTTCTTC. It encodes CSGGAGRSNEQFF.

The chain has TRBV6-7 and TRBJ1-2, with 9 bases fitting TRBD1. TRBV6-7 is filed as an ORF, its function uncertain. The V and J ends lost 10 bases and 2 bases, in that order; junction bases with no gene match: 11. The CDR3 is 15 residues long. Here the CDR3 DNA reads TGTGCCAATGAGGACAGGGGAGGCTCGAACTATGGCTACACCTTC. Translation gives CANEDRGGSNYGYTF.

V usage is TRBV28 and J usage is TRBJ2-7; a weak D match, TRBD1 (6 bases). V lost 7 bases and J lost 2, with 15 bases in between. Germline-derived CDR1 and CDR2 are MDHEN and SYDVKM. This CDR3 is 14 amino acids long. CDR3 region: CASTGRQGPYEQYF. CDR3 sequence (DNA): TGTGCCAGCACCGGAAGGCAGGGGCCCTACGAGCAGTACTTC. Full variable domain (rest looked up from reference TRBV28 and TRBJ2-7): DVKVTQSSRYLVKRTGEKVFLECVQDMDHENMFWYRQDPGLGLRLIYFSYDVKMKEKGDIPEGYSVSREKKERFSLILESASTNQTSMYLCASTGRQGPYEQYFGPGTRLTVT.

This rearrangement joins TRBV15 to TRBJ2-2; TRBD2 might be the D (6 bases). V gave up 1 base and J gave up 1 base, with 13 bases separating them. CDR3 size: 17 residues. Germline V gene data show CDR1 as LNHNV and CDR2 as YYDKDF (reference sequence). CDR3 region: CATSRASGLLNTGELFF. The CDR3 bases are TGTGCCACCAGCAGAGCCTCGGGACTGCTGAACACCGGGGAGCTGTTTTTT.

This clonotype was picked up a small number of times. The CDR3 protein is CASSESAQEGDQYF. Here the CDR3 DNA reads TGCGCCAGCAGTGAGTCGGCGCAGGAGGGTGACCAGTACTTC. This chain links TRBV10-2 with TRBJ2-5; tentative D call: TRBD2 (6 bases). The CDR3 has 14 residues. From germline, CDR1 is WSHSY and CDR2 SAAADI. Trimming removed 0 bases from V and 10 bases from J, with 15 bases in between.

This clonotype was counted only a few times. The V and J genes are TRBV7-2 and TRBJ1-1; D is possibly TRBD1 (5 bases). CDR3 length: 15 residues. With 1 base removed from V and 5 bases from J, the gap between germline ends came to 14 bases. CDR1 is SGHTA and CDR2 is FQGNSA in the germline V gene. The CDR3 is CASSLGYRGRTEAFF. In DNA, the CDR3 is TGTGCCAGCAGCTTAGGGTATAGGGGACGGACTGAAGCTTTCTTT. Based on the CDR3 plus reference TRBV7-2 and TRBJ1-1, the full variable domain is GAGVSQSPSNKVTEKGKDVELRCDPISGHTALYWYRQSLGQGLEFLIYFQGNSAPDKSGLPSDRFSAERTGGSVSTLTIQRTQQEDSAVYLCASSLGYRGRTEAFFGQGTRLTVV.

This chain joins TRBV27 and TRBJ2-3, with D tentatively TRBD1 (5 bases). CDR1 and CDR2 (germline): MNHEY, SMNVEV (reference sequence). The CDR3 is 14 residues long. Trimming stripped 10 bases from V and 4 bases from J, with 18 bases between. The CDR3 DNA reads as TGTGCCATCCGAGAAGGCACAGGCGCAGATACGCAGTATTTT. Translating it yields CAIREGTGADTQYF.

CDR3 sequence reads: CASSQVEVSVEQYF. Here the CDR3 DNA reads TGCGCCAGCAGCCAAGTCGAAGTCTCGGTCGAGCAGTACTTC. This rearrangement joins TRBV4-1 to TRBJ2-7; unclear D gene. This CDR3 region has 14 residues. Germline lookup yields CDR1 MGHRA and CDR2 YSYEKL. V was shortened by 1 base and J by 6 bases, with 13 bases between the two germline ends.

This clonotype was detected only a few times. The chain is built from TRBV20-1 and TRBJ1-6; tentatively, D is TRBD1 (5 bases). Germline values: CDR1 DFQATT, CDR2 SNEGSKA (reference sequence). The CDR3 totals 15 residues. The V end lost 0 bases, the J end lost 3 bases, and 9 bases lay between the germline ends. For the CDR3, the DNA is TGCAGTGCTAGAGAGGAAGACAGCTATAATTCACCCCTCCACTTT. Its protein product is CSAREEDSYNSPLHF.